These 31 T cell receptor beta chains originate from one sample sequenced in a study of shared clonotypes between healthy human individuals. Measured with immunoSEQ multiplex PCR; TCRdb has only the in-frame clones, and not every one. The sample shows 1.4 million or so clones, approximately 98.5% of them seen only once. Sequencing was done on a sample of naive CD4+ T cells sorted from blood. Subset indicated: CD45RA+ positively selected. Source of these receptors: a young man in good health.

The V gene is TRBV18, the J gene TRBJ2-7; no clear D. The CDR3 sequence is 16 residues long. The V gene lost 3 bases and the J gene lost 4 bases, with 19 bases spanning the gap. Per the germline V gene, CDR1 is KGHSH and CDR2 is LQKENI. The chain's CDR3 is CASSPQAAGSPYEQYF. CDR3 bases: TGTGCCAGCTCACCCCAGGCCGCAGGCTCTCCTTACGAGCAGTACTTC.

J is TRBJ1-5 and V is TRBV27; D is unclear. The ends were cut back, 8 bases at V and 1 base at J, with 6 bases in the middle. Looked up from germline, CDR1 is MNHEY and CDR2 is SMNVEV (reference sequence). The CDR3 length is 12 residues. In nucleotides, the CDR3 is TGTGCCAGCGGCCCGAGCAATCAGCCCCAGCATTTT. Encoded protein: CASGPSNQPQHF.

The chain is built from TRBV6-5 and TRBJ1-1; no clear D. Per germline, CDR1 MNHEY and CDR2 SVGAGI. The CDR3 covers 13 residues. Trimming removed 0 bases at V and 8 bases at J, with 10 bases between. The CDR3 reads CASSYSTQTEAFF. In DNA form, the CDR3 reads TGTGCCAGCAGTTACTCGACTCAAACAGAAGCTTTCTTT.

The V call is TRBV29-1, the J call TRBJ2-5; TRBD2 aligns across 8 bases. Trimming at V came to 6 bases and at J to 5 bases, leaving 11 bases not matched to a gene. The V gene's germline CDR1 is SQVTM and CDR2 ANQGSEA. This CDR3 spans 14 amino acids. This CDR3 reads CSVALPGLEETQYF. Here the CDR3 DNA reads TGCAGCGTCGCATTACCGGGACTAGAGGAGACCCAGTACTTC.

This clone has only one observation. The gene calls are TRBV18 and TRBJ1-2; a weak D match, TRBD1 (6 bases). CDR3 length: 16 residues. V was clipped by 4 bases and J by 8 bases, with 23 bases between them. The germline V gene has CDR1 KGHSH and CDR2 LQKENI. CDR3 in amino acids: CASSRLNRASWDGYTF. Here the CDR3 DNA reads TGTGCCAGCTCACGTCTAAACAGGGCATCCTGGGACGGCTACACCTTC.

This clone is a singleton in its sample. CDR3 protein: CASSLREFPDTQYF. The CDR3 DNA follows: TGTGCCAGCAGCTTACGGGAGTTCCCAGATACGCAGTATTTT. The rearrangement joins TRBV11-2 to TRBJ2-3, with D maybe TRBD2 (6 bases). Germline V CDR1 and CDR2: SGHAT, FQNNGV. V was shortened by 2 bases and J by 4 bases, with 10 bases between the two germline ends. CDR3 size: 14 residues.

The chain joins TRBV29-1 to TRBJ2-1; 9 bases are a match to TRBD1. Per the germline V gene, CDR1 is SQVTM and CDR2 is ANQGSEA. CDR3 length: 13 residues. Trimming took 5 bases from V and 9 from J; bases not matched to a gene: 8. The CDR3 nucleotides read TGCAGCGTTCGAATGGGGACAGGGCGTGAGCAGTTCTTC. Translating it yields CSVRMGTGREQFF.

The rearrangement links TRBV9 to TRBJ2-4; 12 nucleotides align to TRBD1. The CDR3 totals 17 residues. From germline, CDR1 is SGDLS and CDR2 YYNGEE. V dropped 2 bases and J dropped 2; count of bases not matched to a gene: 5. The CDR3 DNA reads as TGTGCCAGCAGCGTCGGGACAGGGGGCGCGCCCAAAAACATTCAGTACTTC. It specifies CASSVGTGGAPKNIQYF.

This chain uses TRBV18 with TRBJ2-6, with D maybe TRBD2 (6 bases). The CDR3 is made up of 18 amino acids. Between the trimmed V and J ends, which lost 3 bases and 2 bases, there was a span of 17 bases. In germline, CDR1 is KGHSH, CDR2 LQKENI. CDR3 amino acids: CASSPGGSFETGANVLTF. The CDR3 DNA sequence: TGTGCCAGCTCACCTGGGGGGTCCTTCGAAACTGGGGCCAACGTCCTGACTTTC.

This chain joins TRBV18 and TRBJ2-5; weak D call: TRBD1 (5 bases). The CDR3 extends over 18 amino acids. Trimming pared 6 bases from V and 0 bases from J, leaving 23 bases between. CDR1 and CDR2 from the germline V gene are KGHSH and LQKENI. As DNA, the CDR3 is TGTGCCAGCTCCTCACGACAGCAGGGCCGGAGCAACCAAGAGACCCAGTACTTC. It yields the protein CASSSRQQGRSNQETQYF. The whole variable domain, remainder taken from reference TRBV18 and TRBJ2-5, is NAGVMQNPRHLVRRRGQEARLRCSPMKGHSHVYWYRQLPEEGLKFMVYLQKENIIDESGMPKERFSAEFPKEGPSILRIQQVVRGDSAAYFCASSSRQQGRSNQETQYFGPGTRLLVL.

The chain links TRBV4-1 to TRBJ1-2; no reliable D call. This CDR3 is 14 amino acids long. V lost 5 bases, J lost 2 bases, and 12 bases lay in between. Germline lookup yields CDR1 MGHRA and CDR2 YSYEKL. CDR3 nucleotides: TGCGCCAGCAGCTCCCTATGGGGAAACTATGGCTACACCTTC. The encoded protein is CASSSLWGNYGYTF.

This chain links TRBV14 with TRBJ1-4; the D is unclear. The ends were cut back, 2 bases at V and 0 bases at J, with 7 bases in the middle. From germline, CDR1 is SGHDN and CDR2 FVKESK. This CDR3 has 15 amino acids. The CDR3 reads CASSQLGSTNEKLFF. As DNA, the CDR3 is TGTGCCAGCAGCCAACTGGGGTCAACTAATGAAAAACTGTTTTTT.

The CDR3 DNA reads TGTGCCAGCAACCGACAGGGGCAAACCTACGAGCAGTACTTC. Translating it yields CASNRQGQTYEQYF. The J gene is TRBJ2-7, the V gene TRBV9, with 8 bases aligning to TRBD1. The CDR3 consists of 14 residues. V shed 6 bases and J 2 bases; nucleotides not matched to a gene: 7. Per germline, CDR1 SGDLS and CDR2 YYNGEE.

The J gene is TRBJ2-2, the V gene TRBV6-6; D is unclear. In germline, CDR1 is MNHNY, CDR2 SVGAGI (reference sequence). The CDR3 contains 14 residues. V was clipped by 6 bases and J by 1 base, with 9 bases between them. This chain's CDR3 is CASRKALNTGELFF. Here the CDR3 DNA reads TGTGCCAGCAGGAAGGCCTTGAACACCGGGGAGCTGTTTTTT.

V and J are TRBV2 and TRBJ2-7; 10 bases line up with TRBD1. V shed 1 base, J shed 5 bases, and the junction held 2 bases outside the gene matches. Germline V lookup: CDR1 SNHLY, CDR2 FYNNEI. This CDR3 is 14 amino acids long. The CDR3 DNA follows: TGTGCCAGCAGTGAAGGGACAGGGGGTAACGAGCAGTACTTC. Amino acid sequence: CASSEGTGGNEQYF.

This sequence joins TRBV5-1 and TRBJ2-6, with a tentative D call TRBD2 (6 bases). With 5 bases removed from V and 3 bases from J, the gap between germline ends came to 9 bases. In germline, CDR1 is SGHRS, CDR2 YFSETQ. This CDR3 contains 14 residues. The CDR3 is CASREGDGANVLTF. CDR3 in DNA: TGCGCCAGCAGGGAGGGTGATGGGGCCAACGTCCTGACTTTC.

This chain joins TRBV9 and TRBJ2-5; D unresolved. The germline gives CDR1 SGDLS, CDR2 YYNGEE. Trimming removed 1 base at V and 5 bases at J, with 9 bases between. The CDR3 runs 13 residues. The CDR3 bases are TGTGCCAGCAGCGTAAGCGTCTCCGAGACCCAGTACTTC. It specifies CASSVSVSETQYF.

This sequence joins TRBV29-1 and TRBJ2-7; TRBD1 aligns across 12 bases. This CDR3 contains 12 residues. Germline assignment: CDR1 SQVTM and CDR2 ANQGSEA. CDR3 region: CGIPGQGAAQYF. CDR3 in DNA: TGCGGCATACCGGGACAGGGGGCGGCGCAGTACTTC.

Concerning this clone: At one of its ends the junction is not consistent with the germline gene, which may arise from a read error. The V gene is TRBV7-9, the J gene TRBJ2-7, with D hard to call. CDR3 length: 15 amino acids. Germline V gene sequence: CDR1 SEHNR, CDR2 FQNEAQ (reference sequence). This CDR3 reads CASNLARVGFDEQYF. CDR3 sequence (DNA): TGTGCCAGCAACTTAGCTCGAGTGGGGTTCGACGAGCAGTACTTC.

For this clone: The same CDR3 arises from other DNA sequences in this sample as well. J is TRBJ2-1 and V is TRBV4-3; D remains unclear. The germline V gene encodes CDR1 LGHNA and CDR2 YSLEER. CDR3 length equals 15 residues. Trimming took 0 bases from V and 4 from J, leaving 10 bases between them. CDR3 sequence: CASSQEGTSYNEQFF. The DNA of the CDR3 is TGCGCCAGCAGCCAAGAAGGAACTTCTTACAATGAGCAGTTCTTC.

The V and J genes are TRBV1 and TRBJ1-4; no check of the table's D call, TRBD1, against the DNA was made. TRBV1 is a pseudogene segment. There are 17 residues in the CDR3. In DNA, the CDR3 is TGCACCAGCAGCCAAGAAGTCCGAGGGACAGAAAATGAAAAACTGTTTTTT. Encoded protein: CTSSQEVRGTENEKLFF.

The chain uses TRBV27 and TRBJ1-5; 9 bases align to TRBD1. The CDR3 loop spans 13 amino acids. V lost 8 bases, J lost 5 bases, and 4 bases stayed unmatched. Germline CDR1 reads MNHEY; CDR2 reads SMNVEV (reference sequence). CDR3 sequence reads: CASRQGVDQPQHF. In DNA, the CDR3 is TGTGCCAGCCGACAGGGGGTTGATCAGCCCCAGCATTTT.

The chain joins TRBV7-9 to TRBJ1-3, with TRBD1 matching 8 bases. This CDR3 contains 15 residues. Trimming at V came to 5 bases and at J to 0 bases, leaving 3 bases not matched to a gene. CDR1 SEHNR and CDR2 FQNEAQ come from the germline V gene (reference sequence). The CDR3 loop is CASSLRGLSGNTIYF. The DNA of the CDR3 is TGTGCCAGCAGCCTCAGGGGGCTCTCTGGAAACACCATATATTTT.

Note on this clone: This sample includes further DNA sequences coding for the same CDR3. This chain uses TRBV7-9 with TRBJ2-7, with D perhaps matching TRBD1 (6 bases). V was clipped by 1 base and J by 0 bases, with 10 bases between them. The CDR3 has 15 amino acids. Germline V gene sequence: CDR1 SEHNR, CDR2 FQNEAQ (reference sequence). CDR3 DNA: TGTGCCAGCAGCTTAGGGCAGGGGCTCTCCTACGAGCAGTACTTC. Residues: CASSLGQGLSYEQYF.

This chain joins TRBV7-2 and TRBJ2-7; 7 bases match TRBD2. This CDR3 has 14 residues. The germline CDR1 and CDR2 sequences are SGHTA and FQGNSA. Trimming removed 2 bases from V and 6 bases from J; junction bases left unmatched: 7. The CDR3 DNA sequence: TGTGCCAGCAGCTTAACGGGGAGGGCCTCCGAGCAGTACTTC. As protein: CASSLTGRASEQYF.

Remarks on this clone: Other DNA variants within this sample encode the same CDR3. The CDR3 nucleotides read TGTGCCAGCAGTTCGCCCTACGAGCAGTACTTC. Translated: CASSSPYEQYF. V usage is TRBV28 and J usage is TRBJ2-7; D unresolved. The CDR3 has 11 amino acids. Germline V gene sequence: CDR1 MDHEN, CDR2 SYDVKM. V gave up 4 bases and J gave up 2 bases, with 3 bases separating them.

This chain connects TRBV5-8 to TRBJ2-1; weak D call: TRBD2 (5 bases). Germline CDR1 is SGHTS and CDR2 is YDEGEE. This CDR3 has 15 residues. The V end was cut by 5 bases, the J end by 8 bases, with 20 bases between. Here the CDR3 reads CASSLGDSRSDEQFF. The CDR3 coding sequence is TGTGCCAGCAGTCTGGGAGACTCTAGGAGCGATGAGCAGTTCTTC.

The genes are TRBV5-8 and TRBJ1-5; 11 positions match TRBD1. The trim removed 0 bases at V and 2 bases at J, leaving 4 bases unmatched. This CDR3 has 17 amino acids. The germline gives CDR1 SGHTS, CDR2 YDEGEE. The CDR3 DNA reads TGTGCCAGCAGCTTGGAAGGGACAGGGGGAGGCAATCAGCCCCAGCATTTT. Residues: CASSLEGTGGGNQPQHF.

The rearrangement uses TRBV19 and TRBJ2-7, with 11 nucleotides matching TRBD2. The germline CDR1 and CDR2 sequences are LNHDA and SQIVND (reference sequence). The length of the CDR3 is 15 residues. V trimming: 5 bases; J trimming: 3 bases; junction bases outside the gene matches: 6. In DNA, the CDR3 is TGTGCCAGTAGTGCGGTAGCGGGAGGGCACTACGAGCAGTACTTC. Translation gives CASSAVAGGHYEQYF. The variable domain in full, with the rest retrieved from reference TRBV19 and TRBJ2-7, is DGGITQSPKYLFRKEGQNVTLSCEQNLNHDAMYWYRQDPGQGLRLIYYSQIVNDFQKGDIAEGYSVSREKKESFPLTVTSAQKNPTAFYLCASSAVAGGHYEQYFGPGTRLTVT.

V gene TRBV19 combines with J gene TRBJ1-1, with D maybe TRBD1 (5 bases). Between the trimmed V and J ends, which lost 7 bases and 3 bases, there was a span of 15 bases. CDR3 length: 14 amino acids. Germline CDR1 is LNHDA and CDR2 is SQIVND (reference sequence). The CDR3 region is CASTYQGRDTEAFF. In nucleotides, the CDR3 is TGTGCCAGTACCTACCAGGGTAGGGACACTGAAGCTTTCTTT.

The rearrangement uses TRBV27 and TRBJ1-4; 7 bases map to TRBD1. Germline CDR1 reads MNHEY; CDR2 reads SMNVEV (reference sequence). The trim removed 2 bases at V and 7 bases at J, leaving 7 bases unmatched. This CDR3 spans 15 amino acids. The CDR3 is CASSLRGGRAEKLFF. Here the CDR3 DNA reads TGTGCCAGCAGTTTACGAGGGGGCCGGGCTGAAAAACTGTTTTTT. Full variable domain (remainder filled in from reference TRBV27 and TRBJ1-4): EAQVTQNPRYLITVTGKKLTVTCSQNMNHEYMSWYRQDPGLGLRQIYYSMNVEVTDKGDVPEGYKVSRKEKRNFPLILESPSPNQTSLYFCASSLRGGRAEKLFFGSGTQLSVL.